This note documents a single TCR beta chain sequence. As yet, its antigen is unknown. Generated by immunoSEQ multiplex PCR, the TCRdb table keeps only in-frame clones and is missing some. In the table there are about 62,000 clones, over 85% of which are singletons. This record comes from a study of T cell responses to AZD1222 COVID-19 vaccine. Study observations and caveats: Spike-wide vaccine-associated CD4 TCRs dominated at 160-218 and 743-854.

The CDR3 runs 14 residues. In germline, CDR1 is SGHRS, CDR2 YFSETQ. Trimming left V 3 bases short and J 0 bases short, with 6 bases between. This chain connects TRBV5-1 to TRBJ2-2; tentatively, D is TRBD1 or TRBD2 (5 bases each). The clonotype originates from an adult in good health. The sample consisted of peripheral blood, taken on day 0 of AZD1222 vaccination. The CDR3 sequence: CASSWDPNTGELFF. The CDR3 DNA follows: TGCGCCAGCAGCTGGGACCCGAACACCGGGGAGCTGTTTTTT.